This TCR beta chain was recovered during a study of identifying expanded T cells in peripheral blood. Here immunoSEQ multiplex PCR was the method, and the copy in TCRdb shows in-frame clones only, minus some. The sample records more than 85,000 clones, roughly 88% being singletons. CDR3 length equals 14 residues. Per the germline V gene, CDR1 is MNHEY and CDR2 is SVGAGI. V was trimmed by 6 bases and J by 8 bases, leaving 16 bases between them. The source of this sequence is a person aged 18 to 70 in good health. V is TRBV6-5 and J is TRBJ1-4; D is unresolved. Sequenced input: blood. The CDR3 loop is CASSLRGDSEKLFF. The CDR3 region has the DNA TGTGCCAGCAGCCTACGTGGGGATTCGGAAAAACTGTTTTTT.